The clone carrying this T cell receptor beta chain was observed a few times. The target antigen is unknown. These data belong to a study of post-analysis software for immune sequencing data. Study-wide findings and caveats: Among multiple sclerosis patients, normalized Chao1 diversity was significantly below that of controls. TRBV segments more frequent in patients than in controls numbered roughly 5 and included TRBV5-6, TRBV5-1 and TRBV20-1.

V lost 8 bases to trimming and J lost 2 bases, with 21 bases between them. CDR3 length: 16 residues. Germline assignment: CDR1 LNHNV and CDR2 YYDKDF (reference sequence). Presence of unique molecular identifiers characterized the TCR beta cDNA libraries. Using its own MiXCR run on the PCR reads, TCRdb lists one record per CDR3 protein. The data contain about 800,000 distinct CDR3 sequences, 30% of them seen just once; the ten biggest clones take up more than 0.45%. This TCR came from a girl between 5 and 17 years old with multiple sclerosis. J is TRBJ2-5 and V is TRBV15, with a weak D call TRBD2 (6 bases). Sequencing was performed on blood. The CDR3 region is CATGPLGGEKQETQYF. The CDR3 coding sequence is TGTGCCACCGGCCCCCTGGGGGGTGAGAAACAAGAGACCCAGTACTTC.